Following are 8 T cell receptor beta chains from one sample sequenced in a study of siplizumab effects on memory and regulatory T cells. This table comes from immunoSEQ multiplex PCR, and its TCRdb copy is limited to in-frame clones, with some not included. This sample has over 85,000 clones, with about nine tenths found just once. Source material: CD4+ T cells sorted from blood. The receptors originated from a human donor in good health.

The V gene is TRBV5-5, the J gene TRBJ1-5, with D possibly TRBD1 on 5 matching bases. The CDR3 extends over 14 amino acids. V was cut by 0 bases and J by 6 bases, with 10 bases left in between. Germline V gives CDR1 SGHKS, CDR2 YYEKEE (reference sequence). The CDR3 here is CASSLDPGSQPQHF. CDR3 in DNA: TGTGCCAGCAGCTTGGATCCAGGGAGTCAGCCCCAGCATTTT.

The V call is TRBV5-4, the J call TRBJ2-3, with D hard to call. Germline V gives CDR1 SGHNT, CDR2 YYREEE (reference sequence). V lost 0 bases and J 1 base, leaving 6 bases between the germline ends. The CDR3 is made up of 14 amino acids. The CDR3 region is CASSLGPGTDTQYF. As DNA, the CDR3 is TGTGCCAGCAGCTTGGGCCCCGGCACAGATACGCAGTATTTT. Using reference TRBV5-4 and TRBJ2-3 for the parts outside the CDR3, the full variable domain is ETGVTQSPTHLIKTRGQQVTLRCSSQSGHNTVSWYQQALGQGPQFIFQYYREEENGRGNFPPRFSGLQFPNYSSELNVNALELDDSALYLCASSLGPGTDTQYFGPGTRLTVL.

This chain uses TRBV7-9 with TRBJ1-5; TRBD1 matches at 8 bases. Germline V CDR1 and CDR2: SEHNR, FQNEAQ (reference sequence). The V and J ends lost 5 bases and 5 bases, in that order; junction bases with no gene match: 5. This CDR3 region has 14 residues. CDR3 amino acids: CASSPDRADQPQHF. In DNA form, the CDR3 reads TGTGCCAGCAGCCCGGACAGGGCGGATCAGCCCCAGCATTTT.

V is TRBV6-4 and J is TRBJ1-2; the D gene is possibly TRBD1 (6 bases). V was shortened by 2 bases and J by 4 bases, with 8 bases between the two germline ends. The CDR3 sequence is 13 residues long. Germline CDR1 is MRHNA and CDR2 is SNTAGT. CDR3: CASSDTGAYGYTF. The CDR3 DNA reads TGTGCCAGCAGTGACACGGGGGCCTATGGCTACACCTTC.

The chain links TRBV27 to TRBJ2-7, with D possibly TRBD1 on 5 matching bases. Trimming cost V 5 bases and J 7 bases, with 6 bases left between them. Germline V lookup: CDR1 MNHEY, CDR2 SMNVEV (reference sequence). This CDR3 contains 10 residues. The CDR3 DNA follows: TGTGCCAGCAGTCGACAGGAGCAGTACTTC. Residues: CASSRQEQYF.

The chain is built from TRBV7-9 and TRBJ2-5; unclear D gene. The CDR3 runs 14 residues. CDR1 is SEHNR and CDR2 is FQNEAQ in the germline V gene (reference sequence). V was cut by 4 bases and J by 0 bases, with 9 bases left in between. CDR3: CASSSRKHQETQYF. Written as DNA, the CDR3 is TGTGCCAGCAGCTCGAGAAAACACCAAGAGACCCAGTACTTC.

The rearrangement joins TRBV16 to TRBJ1-2; D possibly corresponds to TRBD1 (5 bases). Trimming stripped 4 bases from V and 2 bases from J, with 17 bases between. The length of the CDR3 is 16 residues. CDR1 is KGHSY and CDR2 is FQNENV in the germline V gene. For the CDR3, the DNA is TGTGCCAGCAGCCTTTACGAGGGGCGGGGGAACTATGGCTACACCTTC. Translating gives CASSLYEGRGNYGYTF.

The chain couples TRBV9 to TRBJ2-2, with TRBD1 as a possible D gene (6 bases). Trimming removed 2 bases from V and 1 base from J, with 12 bases in between. The CDR3 is made up of 16 amino acids. Germline values: CDR1 SGDLS, CDR2 YYNGEE. The CDR3 spells CASSVRGRGNTGELFF. The CDR3 DNA is TGTGCCAGCAGCGTCCGGGGCAGGGGGAACACCGGGGAGCTGTTTTTT.